The rows below give T cell receptor beta chains drawn from one sample of a study of blood T cells in healthy people across ages. TCRdb called the 5' RACE reads again in MiXCR, with one record for every CDR3 protein. The sample includes 780,000 or so distinct CDR3 sequences, 56% of them seen just once. What was sequenced was blood. The receptor source for this set is a man in his forties in good health. Each CDR3 is given with its conserved first and last residue. The D gene is left open where the match is weak.

j_gene: TRBJ2-5
d_gene: TRBD2
v_gene: TRBV24-1
CDR3aa: CATSDSRRASGGALSRETQYF

j_gene: TRBJ2-7
d_gene: TRBD1
v_gene: TRBV7-9
CDR3aa: CASSYNGTGIHEQYF

j_gene: TRBJ2-4
d_gene: .
v_gene: TRBV7-9
CDR3aa: CASSLNSAALAKNIQYF

j_gene: TRBJ2-2
d_gene: .
v_gene: TRBV15
CDR3aa: CATSTARSPTGELFF

j_gene: TRBJ2-3
d_gene: TRBD2
v_gene: TRBV7-2
CDR3aa: CASSPSGTSGGSTDTQYF

j_gene: TRBJ2-3
d_gene: .
v_gene: TRBV29-1
CDR3aa: CSADRSTDTQYF

j_gene: TRBJ2-1
d_gene: TRBD1
v_gene: TRBV20-1
CDR3aa: CSAARDRGYNEQFF

j_gene: TRBJ1-6
d_gene: TRBD1
v_gene: TRBV28
CDR3aa: CASSLGQGIGNSPLHF

j_gene: TRBJ1-5
d_gene: .
v_gene: TRBV6-6
CDR3aa: CASSRQGNQPQHF

j_gene: TRBJ1-5
d_gene: .
v_gene: TRBV3-1
CDR3aa: CASSQRGFGNQPQHF

j_gene: TRBJ2-1
d_gene: TRBD2
v_gene: TRBV7-3
CDR3aa: CASSPSGSSYNERFF

j_gene: .
d_gene: TRBD2
v_gene: TRBV28
CDR3aa: CASSRYITSGSYNEQYF

j_gene: TRBJ2-6
d_gene: TRBD1
v_gene: TRBV7-8
CDR3aa: CASSLYTGQGASGANVLTF

j_gene: TRBJ2-1
d_gene: TRBD2
v_gene: TRBV6-2/TRBV6-3
CDR3aa: CASAPLGTSGHYNEQFF

j_gene: TRBJ2-5
d_gene: .
v_gene: TRBV4-2
CDR3aa: CASSQGRVEETQYF

j_gene: TRBJ2-3
d_gene: .
v_gene: TRBV7-8
CDR3aa: CASSPLERGKDTQYF

j_gene: TRBJ2-3
d_gene: .
v_gene: TRBV7-2
CDR3aa: CASSPGGETYTDTQYF

j_gene: TRBJ2-1
d_gene: .
v_gene: TRBV27
CDR3aa: CATPVRAGEIDLAYNEQFF

j_gene: TRBJ2-1
d_gene: .
v_gene: TRBV14
CDR3aa: CASSQALTAGEQFF

j_gene: TRBJ2-3
d_gene: .
v_gene: TRBV27
CDR3aa: CASSLSGSTDTQYF

j_gene: TRBJ1-5
d_gene: .
v_gene: TRBV3-1
CDR3aa: CASSQGRHSNQPQHF

j_gene: TRBJ1-6
d_gene: .
v_gene: TRBV6-6
CDR3aa: CASNQGTESSYNSPLHF

j_gene: TRBJ1-2
d_gene: .
v_gene: TRBV6-1
CDR3aa: CASSETWVRDGYTF

j_gene: TRBJ2-7
d_gene: .
v_gene: TRBV25-1
CDR3aa: CASSGGPNYEQYF

j_gene: TRBJ2-7
d_gene: .
v_gene: TRBV6-5
CDR3aa: CVSSYHYIGDSSYEQYF

j_gene: TRBJ2-2
d_gene: TRBD1
v_gene: TRBV5-1
CDR3aa: CAGSLNPGGNTGELFF

j_gene: TRBJ1-2
d_gene: TRBD1
v_gene: TRBV5-4
CDR3aa: CASSAGQGAWGYTF

j_gene: TRBJ2-1
d_gene: TRBD2
v_gene: TRBV24-1
CDR3aa: CATSGTGTSGGDSNEQFF

j_gene: TRBJ2-7
d_gene: .
v_gene: TRBV18
CDR3aa: CASSPSQGSYEQYF

j_gene: TRBJ2-3
d_gene: TRBD1
v_gene: TRBV5-1
CDR3aa: CASSTGQGVDTQYF

j_gene: TRBJ2-7
d_gene: .
v_gene: TRBV10-3
CDR3aa: CAIGGGQAYEQYF

j_gene: TRBJ1-1
d_gene: .
v_gene: TRBV7-8
CDR3aa: CASSQRWGGSEAFF

j_gene: .
d_gene: TRBD1
v_gene: TRBV12-3/TRBV12-4
CDR3aa: CASTLPGTGVEQYF

j_gene: TRBJ2-7
d_gene: .
v_gene: TRBV29-1
CDR3aa: CSVGVFGIGPYEQYF

j_gene: TRBJ2-5
d_gene: .
v_gene: TRBV12-3/TRBV12-4
CDR3aa: CASSRTVQETQYF

j_gene: TRBJ2-7
d_gene: .
v_gene: TRBV3-1
CDR3aa: CASSRKTLSYEQYF

j_gene: TRBJ1-1
d_gene: .
v_gene: TRBV20-1
CDR3aa: CSATHPPLHTEAFF

j_gene: TRBJ2-1
d_gene: TRBD2
v_gene: TRBV5-1
CDR3aa: CASSQGAPLAGGKNIQFF

j_gene: TRBJ1-2
d_gene: .
v_gene: TRBV20-1
CDR3aa: CSARDDHREPNYGYTF

j_gene: TRBJ2-7
d_gene: TRBD2
v_gene: TRBV5-1
CDR3aa: CASSQGKSGRDSYEQYF

j_gene: TRBJ2-3
d_gene: .
v_gene: TRBV7-2
CDR3aa: CASSPFRGFSTDTQYF

j_gene: TRBJ2-3
d_gene: TRBD2
v_gene: TRBV29-1
CDR3aa: CSESAWGRAEDTQYF

j_gene: TRBJ2-7
d_gene: .
v_gene: TRBV6-5
CDR3aa: CASSYGGVGFYEQYF

j_gene: TRBJ2-7
d_gene: .
v_gene: TRBV29-1
CDR3aa: CSVRNYEQYF

j_gene: TRBJ2-5
d_gene: TRBD1
v_gene: TRBV24-1
CDR3aa: CATSETGGEETQYF

j_gene: TRBJ1-5
d_gene: TRBD1
v_gene: TRBV5-5
CDR3aa: CASSFQGADSQPQHF

j_gene: TRBJ2-3
d_gene: TRBD2
v_gene: TRBV28
CDR3aa: CASSFGSGLVTDTQYF

j_gene: TRBJ2-1
d_gene: .
v_gene: TRBV4-3
CDR3aa: CASSQWWEWNEQFF

j_gene: TRBJ1-5
d_gene: .
v_gene: TRBV10-3
CDR3aa: CAISESTQIRPGSNQPQHF

j_gene: TRBJ2-5
d_gene: .
v_gene: TRBV4-2
CDR3aa: CASSQMTGEETQYF

j_gene: TRBJ2-7
d_gene: TRBD2
v_gene: TRBV13
CDR3aa: CASSSEGLAGATYEQYF

j_gene: TRBJ2-7
d_gene: TRBD1
v_gene: TRBV25-1
CDR3aa: CASSENPGQGNYEQYF

j_gene: TRBJ2-5
d_gene: .
v_gene: TRBV5-1
CDR3aa: CASSLGGKETQYF

j_gene: TRBJ2-7
d_gene: TRBD1
v_gene: TRBV3-1
CDR3aa: CASSLTRQGAYNEQYF